This record looks at one T cell receptor beta chain sequence and its context. CDR3 length equals 11 residues. V lost 8 bases and J 8 bases, leaving 9 bases between the germline ends. In germline, CDR1 is LNHDA, CDR2 SQIVND (reference sequence). The data are from a study of blood T cell repertoires in COVID-19. TCRdb's table, derived via immunoSEQ multiplex PCR, lists solely in-frame clones and lacks some. The sample shows 340,000 or so clones, 83% of them seen only once. Source material: peripheral blood. This sequence was found in a man aged 25 to 40 with active or convalescent COVID-19. V is TRBV19 and J is TRBJ1-4; the D is unclear. The CDR3 is CASRLGEKLFF. DNA for the CDR3: TGTGCCAGTCGCCTCGGGGAAAAACTGTTTTTT.